This record concerns one TCR beta chain sequence. This sample is part of a study of regulatory T cells in long-lasting Graves disease. Study-wide context: Graves' disease counted as persistent after over 5 years of antithyroid drugs with positive TSH receptor antibodies.

With 1 base clipped from V and 11 bases from J, the junction kept 7 bases outside the gene matches. CDR1 is DFQATT and CDR2 is SNEGSKA in the germline V gene (reference sequence). The CDR3 spans 14 residues. Time point of the sample: persistent/refractory GD, antithyroid drugs over 5 years with positive TRAb. RNA extracted from PBMCs served as the sequencing template. Peripheral blood, around 9 milliliters of it, was drawn into EDTA tubes. Arm-PCR of CDR3 regions with iRepertoire HTBI primers generated TCR beta libraries. MiXCR, run by TCRdb on the multiplex PCR reads, gives a single entry per CDR3 protein. The repertoire has more than 300,000 distinct CDR3 sequences, roughly a fifth of them found once; the top ten carry 25% to 30%.

V gene TRBV20-1 combines with J gene TRBJ1-6, with 8 nucleotides matching TRBD1. The sample here was peripheral blood mononuclear cells (PBMCs), taken when the disease was refractory, from a patient treated with antithyroid drugs. The source of this sequence is a female donor with Graves disease. For the CDR3, the DNA is TGCAGTGCTAGAGGAGGGACAGGTCTAGCACCCCTCCACTTT. Amino acids: CSARGGTGLAPLHF.